The clone carrying this T cell receptor (beta chain) was counted a single time. This record belongs to a study of blood T cell repertoires in COVID-19. Study information: Samples representing acute and convalescent COVID-19 were sourced from the United States, Italy and Spain.

V lost 1 base to trimming and J lost 6 bases; unmatched junction nucleotides: 20. Germline assignment: CDR1 LGHNA and CDR2 YSLEER. The CDR3 is made up of 21 amino acids. Some clones are missing from TCRdb's copy, which holds only in-frame ones; the method was immunoSEQ multiplex PCR. The table has some 110,000 clones, 70% to 90% seen once. The sample consisted of peripheral blood. The genes are TRBV4-3 and TRBJ2-1; 11 bases align to TRBD2. The sequence came from a young man with acute or convalescent COVID-19. CDR3 bases: TGCGCCAGCAGCCAAGTGTGGGGAGTAGCGGGGGGGGCCGGGCGCGGCAATGAGCAGTTCTTC. This encodes CASSQVWGVAGGAGRGNEQFF.